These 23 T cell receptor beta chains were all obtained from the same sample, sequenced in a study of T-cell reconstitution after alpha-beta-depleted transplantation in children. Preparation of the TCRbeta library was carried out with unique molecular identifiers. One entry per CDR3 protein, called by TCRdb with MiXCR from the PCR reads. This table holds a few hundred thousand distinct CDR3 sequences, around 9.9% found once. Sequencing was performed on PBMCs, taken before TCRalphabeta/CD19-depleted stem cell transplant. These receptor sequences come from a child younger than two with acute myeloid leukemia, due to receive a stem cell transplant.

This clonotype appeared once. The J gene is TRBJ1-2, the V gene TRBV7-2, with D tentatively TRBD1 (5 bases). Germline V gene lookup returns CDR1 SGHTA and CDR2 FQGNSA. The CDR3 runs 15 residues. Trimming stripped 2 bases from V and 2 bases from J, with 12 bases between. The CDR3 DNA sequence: TGTGCCAGCAGCTTACGGGCCGAGGGGAACTATGGCTACACCTTC. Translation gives CASSLRAEGNYGYTF.

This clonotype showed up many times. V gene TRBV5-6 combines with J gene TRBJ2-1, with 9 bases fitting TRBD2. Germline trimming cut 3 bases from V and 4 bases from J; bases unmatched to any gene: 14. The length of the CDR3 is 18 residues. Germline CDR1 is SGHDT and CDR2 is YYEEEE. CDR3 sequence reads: CASSYKTPGLASYNEQFF. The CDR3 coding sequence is TGTGCCAGCAGCTATAAAACTCCGGGACTAGCATCTTACAATGAGCAGTTCTTC.

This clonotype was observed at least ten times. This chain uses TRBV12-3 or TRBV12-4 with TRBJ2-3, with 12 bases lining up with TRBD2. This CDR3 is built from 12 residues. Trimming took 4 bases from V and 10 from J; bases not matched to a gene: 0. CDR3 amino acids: CASSSSGRAQYF. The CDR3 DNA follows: TGTGCCAGCAGTTCTAGCGGGAGGGCGCAGTATTTT.

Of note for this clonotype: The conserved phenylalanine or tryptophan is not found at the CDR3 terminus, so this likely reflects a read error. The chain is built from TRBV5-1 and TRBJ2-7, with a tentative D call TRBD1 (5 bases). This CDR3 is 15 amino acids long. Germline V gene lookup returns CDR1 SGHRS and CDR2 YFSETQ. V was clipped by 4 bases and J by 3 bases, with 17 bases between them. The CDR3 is CASSPWTRVDYEQYI. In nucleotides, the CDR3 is TGCGCCAGCAGCCCGTGGACAAGGGTGGACTACGAGCAGTACATC.

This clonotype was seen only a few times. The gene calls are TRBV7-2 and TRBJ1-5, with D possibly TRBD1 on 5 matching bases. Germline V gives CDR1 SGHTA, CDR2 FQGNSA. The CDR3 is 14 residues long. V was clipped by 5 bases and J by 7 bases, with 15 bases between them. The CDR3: CASSTGPAQQPQHF. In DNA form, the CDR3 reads TGTGCCAGCAGCACGGGACCGGCCCAGCAGCCCCAGCATTTT. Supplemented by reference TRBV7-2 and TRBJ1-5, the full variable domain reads GAGVSQSPSNKVTEKGKDVELRCDPISGHTALYWYRQSLGQGLEFLIYFQGNSAPDKSGLPSDRFSAERTGGSVSTLTIQRTQQEDSAVYLCASSTGPAQQPQHFGDGTRLSIL.

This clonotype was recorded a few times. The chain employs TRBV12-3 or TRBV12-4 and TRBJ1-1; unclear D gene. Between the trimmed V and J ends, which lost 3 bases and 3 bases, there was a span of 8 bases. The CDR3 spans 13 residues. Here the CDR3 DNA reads TGTGCCAGCAGTTTTTACGGGGACACTGAAGCTTTCTTT. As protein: CASSFYGDTEAFF.

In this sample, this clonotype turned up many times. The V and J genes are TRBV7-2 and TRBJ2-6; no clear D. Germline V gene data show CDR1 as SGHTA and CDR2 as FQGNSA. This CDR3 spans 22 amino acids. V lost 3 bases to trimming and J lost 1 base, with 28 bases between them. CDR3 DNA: TGTGCCAGCAGCTTCATACGCGTGGGGTTAACAACCCAAATTTCTGGGGCCAACGTCCTGACTTTC. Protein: CASSFIRVGLTTQISGANVLTF.

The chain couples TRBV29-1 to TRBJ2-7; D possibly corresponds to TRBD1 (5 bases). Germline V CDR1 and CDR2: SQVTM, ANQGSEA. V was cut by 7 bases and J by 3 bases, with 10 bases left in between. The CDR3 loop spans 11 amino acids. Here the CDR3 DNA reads TGCAGCGCTGGCAGGGTCTACGAGCAGTACTTC. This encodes CSAGRVYEQYF.

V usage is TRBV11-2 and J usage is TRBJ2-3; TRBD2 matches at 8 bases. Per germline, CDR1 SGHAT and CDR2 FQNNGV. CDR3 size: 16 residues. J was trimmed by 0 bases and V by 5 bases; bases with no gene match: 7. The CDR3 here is CASSRDSGGSTDTQYF. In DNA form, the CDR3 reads TGTGCCAGCAGCCGAGACTCGGGGGGGAGCACAGATACGCAGTATTTT. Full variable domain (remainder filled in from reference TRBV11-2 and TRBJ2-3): EAGVAQSPRYKIIEKRQSVAFWCNPISGHATLYWYQQILGQGPKLLIQFQNNGVVDDSQLPKDRFSAERLKGVDSTLKIQPAKLEDSAVYLCASSRDSGGSTDTQYFGPGTRLTVL.

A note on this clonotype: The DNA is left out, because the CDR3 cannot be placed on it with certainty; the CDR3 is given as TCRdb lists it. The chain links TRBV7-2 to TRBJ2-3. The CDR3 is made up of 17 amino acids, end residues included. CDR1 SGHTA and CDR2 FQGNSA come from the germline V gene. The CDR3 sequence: CASILVGYGASTDTPYF.

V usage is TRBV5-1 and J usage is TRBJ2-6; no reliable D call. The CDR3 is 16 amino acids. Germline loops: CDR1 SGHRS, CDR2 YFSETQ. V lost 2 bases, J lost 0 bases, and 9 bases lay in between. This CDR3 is CASSLPNLSGANVLTF. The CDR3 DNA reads TGCGCCAGCAGCTTACCGAACCTCTCTGGGGCCAACGTCCTGACTTTC.

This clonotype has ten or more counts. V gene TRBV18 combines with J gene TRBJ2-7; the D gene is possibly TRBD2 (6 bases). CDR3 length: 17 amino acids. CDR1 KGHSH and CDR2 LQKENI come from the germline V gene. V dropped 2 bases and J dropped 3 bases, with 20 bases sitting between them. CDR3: CASSPLVSSLGGYEQYF. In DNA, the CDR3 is TGTGCCAGCTCACCATTGGTATCAAGTTTGGGGGGCTACGAGCAGTACTTC. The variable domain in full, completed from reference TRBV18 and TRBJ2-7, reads NAGVMQNPRHLVRRRGQEARLRCSPMKGHSHVYWYRQLPEEGLKFMVYLQKENIIDESGMPKERFSAEFPKEGPSILRIQQVVRGDSAAYFCASSPLVSSLGGYEQYFGPGTRLTVT.

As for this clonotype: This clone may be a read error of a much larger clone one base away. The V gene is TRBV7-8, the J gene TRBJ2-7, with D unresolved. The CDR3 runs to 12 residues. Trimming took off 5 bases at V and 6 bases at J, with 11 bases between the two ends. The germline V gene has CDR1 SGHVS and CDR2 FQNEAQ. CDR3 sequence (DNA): TGTGCCAGCAGCGTAGGCCTTAGCGAGCAGTACTTC. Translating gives CASSVGLSEQYF.

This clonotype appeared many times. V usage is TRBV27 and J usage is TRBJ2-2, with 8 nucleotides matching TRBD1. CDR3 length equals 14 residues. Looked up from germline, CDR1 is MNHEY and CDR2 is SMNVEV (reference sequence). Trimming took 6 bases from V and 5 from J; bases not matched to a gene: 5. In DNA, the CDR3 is TGTGCCAGCAGGTTACAGGGGGGTACCGGGGAGCTGTTTTTT. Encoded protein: CASRLQGGTGELFF.

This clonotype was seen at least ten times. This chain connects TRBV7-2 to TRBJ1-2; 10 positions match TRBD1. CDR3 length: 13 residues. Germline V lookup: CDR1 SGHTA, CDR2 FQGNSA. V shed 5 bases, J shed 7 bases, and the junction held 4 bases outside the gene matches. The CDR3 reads CASSARDRGGYTF. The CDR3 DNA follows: TGTGCCAGCAGCGCCCGGGACAGGGGTGGCTACACCTTC.

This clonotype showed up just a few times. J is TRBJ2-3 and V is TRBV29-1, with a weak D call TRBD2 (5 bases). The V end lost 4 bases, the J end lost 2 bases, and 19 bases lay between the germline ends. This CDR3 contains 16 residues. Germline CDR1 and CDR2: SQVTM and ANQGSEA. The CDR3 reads CSVGGQGTTLTDTQYF. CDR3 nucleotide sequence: TGCAGCGTTGGAGGGCAAGGCACGACCCTCACAGATACGCAGTATTTT.

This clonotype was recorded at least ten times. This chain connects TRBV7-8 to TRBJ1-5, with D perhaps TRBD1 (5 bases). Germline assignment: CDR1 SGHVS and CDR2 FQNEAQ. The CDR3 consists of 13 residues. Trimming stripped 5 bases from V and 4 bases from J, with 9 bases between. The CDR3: CASSPNRNQPQHF. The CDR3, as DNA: TGTGCCAGCAGCCCGAACAGGAATCAGCCCCAGCATTTT.

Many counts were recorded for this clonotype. Here the CDR3 DNA reads TGTGCCAGCAGTTACTCGCCCGGAACTAGCGGGAGGTTTTACGAGCAGTACTTC. Translating gives CASSYSPGTSGRFYEQYF. The genes are TRBV6-5 and TRBJ2-7, with 12 nucleotides matching TRBD2. Germline CDR1 reads MNHEY; CDR2 reads SVGAGI. Trimming cost V 0 bases and J 4 bases; bases outside gene matches: 10. CDR3 length equals 18 residues.

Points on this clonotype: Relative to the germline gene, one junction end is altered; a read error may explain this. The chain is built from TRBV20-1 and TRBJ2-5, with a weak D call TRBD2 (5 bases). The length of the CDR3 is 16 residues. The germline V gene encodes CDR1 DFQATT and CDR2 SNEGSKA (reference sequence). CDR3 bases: TGCAGTGCTAGAGATAGGGTAGCGTCCTTGAGGGAGACCCATTACTTC. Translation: CSARDRVASLRETHYF.

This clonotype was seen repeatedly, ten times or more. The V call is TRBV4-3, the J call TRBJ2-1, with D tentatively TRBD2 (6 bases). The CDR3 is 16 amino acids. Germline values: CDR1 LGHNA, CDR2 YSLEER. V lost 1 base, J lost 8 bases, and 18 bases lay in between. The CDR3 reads CASSQGPRDGGDEQFF. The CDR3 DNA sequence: TGCGCCAGCAGCCAAGGTCCGCGGGACGGGGGTGATGAGCAGTTCTTC.

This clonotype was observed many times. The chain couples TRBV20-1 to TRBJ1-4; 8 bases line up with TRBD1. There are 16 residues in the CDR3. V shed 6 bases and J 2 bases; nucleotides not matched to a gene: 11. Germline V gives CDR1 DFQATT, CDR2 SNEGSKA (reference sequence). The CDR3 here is CSAPPAGGVTNEKLFF. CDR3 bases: TGCAGTGCCCCGCCGGCAGGGGGCGTCACTAATGAAAAACTGTTTTTT.

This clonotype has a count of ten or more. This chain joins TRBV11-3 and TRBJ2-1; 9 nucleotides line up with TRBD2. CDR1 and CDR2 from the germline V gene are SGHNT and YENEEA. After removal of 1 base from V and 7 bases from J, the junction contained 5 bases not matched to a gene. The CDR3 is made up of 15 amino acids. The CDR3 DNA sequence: TGTGCCAGCAGCTTAGCGACTAGCGGAGTGAATGAGCAGTTCTTC. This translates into CASSLATSGVNEQFF.

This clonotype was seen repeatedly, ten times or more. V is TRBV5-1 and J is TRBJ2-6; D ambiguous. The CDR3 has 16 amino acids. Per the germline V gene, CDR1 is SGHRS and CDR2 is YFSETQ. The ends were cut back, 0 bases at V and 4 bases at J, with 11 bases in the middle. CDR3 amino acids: CASSLVGSLGANVLTF. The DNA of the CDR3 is TGCGCCAGCAGCTTGGTGGGGTCCCTGGGGGCCAACGTCCTGACTTTC.